This paragraph reports one TCR beta chain. This entry is derived from a study of T-cell memory formation after mild COVID-19. The germline V gene has CDR1 LGHDT and CDR2 YNNKEL (reference sequence). V lost 0 bases and J 0 bases, leaving 8 bases between the germline ends. There are 16 residues in the CDR3. From the 5' RACE reads, TCRdb called clonotypes with MiXCR, one entry per CDR3 protein. Of around 390,000 distinct CDR3 sequences in the sample, about 16% were seen once. This clonotype originated in a man aged 18 to 30 who had mild COVID-19 (a few samples of this study predate the infection). Cell type and time point are not known. This chain joins TRBV3-1 and TRBJ2-2; D ambiguous. The sequenced sample was PBMCs or a T cell subset sorted from them (not recorded which). CDR3 sequence: CASSQEPASNTGELFF. The CDR3 DNA reads as TGTGCCAGCAGCCAAGAACCAGCATCGAACACCGGGGAGCTGTTTTTT.